These 17 T cell receptor beta chains share one sample of origin, sequenced in a study of blood T cell repertoires in COVID-19. Data came from immunoSEQ multiplex PCR; TCRdb stores just in-frame clones and leaves some out. The table includes some 67,000 clones, over 75% detected once. The material sequenced was peripheral blood. The receptors here all came from a woman aged 60 to 75 with acute or convalescent COVID-19.

The chain is built from TRBV5-8 and TRBJ2-5, with D perhaps matching TRBD2 (7 bases). CDR3 size: 15 residues. Looked up from germline, CDR1 is SGHTS and CDR2 is YDEGEE. V was trimmed by 8 bases and J by 1 base, leaving 18 bases between them. CDR3 sequence reads: CASITKGGPQETQYF. The CDR3 DNA is TGTGCCAGTATAACAAAGGGGGGGCCCCAAGAGACCCAGTACTTC.

The V call is TRBV9, the J call TRBJ2-6; D might be TRBD1 (7 bases). Germline CDR1 reads SGDLS; CDR2 reads YYNGEE. The ends were cut back, 0 bases at V and 0 bases at J, with 22 bases in the middle. CDR3 length: 21 amino acids. The CDR3 region is CASSVDHMGGQTGSGANVLTF. The DNA of the CDR3 is TGTGCCAGCAGCGTAGATCATATGGGGGGACAGACAGGCTCTGGGGCCAACGTCCTGACTTTC.

The chain links TRBV5-1 to TRBJ2-4; 8 bases fit TRBD1. The trim removed 0 bases at V and 8 bases at J, leaving 4 bases unmatched. In germline, CDR1 is SGHRS, CDR2 YFSETQ. This CDR3 is built from 14 residues. The CDR3 loop is CASSLGQGTDIQYF. CDR3 sequence (DNA): TGCGCCAGCAGCTTGGGACAGGGGACGGACATTCAGTACTTC.

This chain uses TRBV7-9 with TRBJ2-5; 9 bases map to TRBD2. CDR1 and CDR2 from the germline V gene are SEHNR and FQNEAQ (reference sequence). V lost 0 bases, J lost 4 bases, and 6 bases stayed unmatched. The CDR3 runs to 16 residues. The CDR3 coding sequence is TGTGCCAGCAGCTTAGCCGGTAGCGGGAGCCGAGAGACCCAGTACTTC. Its translation is CASSLAGSGSRETQYF.

This chain links TRBV11-2 with TRBJ1-2; no firm D call. The CDR3 length is 13 residues. V lost 7 bases to trimming and J lost 3 bases, with 12 bases between them. Germline values: CDR1 SGHAT, CDR2 FQNNGV. The CDR3 bases are TGTGCCAGCAACCATTATTCGGACTATGGCTACACCTTC. Protein sequence: CASNHYSDYGYTF.

The chain couples TRBV5-1 to TRBJ2-1, with D possibly matching TRBD1 (6 bases). Between the trimmed V and J ends, which lost 6 bases and 3 bases, there was a span of 10 bases. The CDR3 contains 13 residues. Germline CDR1 and CDR2: SGHRS and YFSETQ. The CDR3 sequence is CASNTGIYNEQFF. Written as DNA, the CDR3 is TGCGCCAGCAACACAGGGATCTACAATGAGCAGTTCTTC. The full variable domain, completed using reference TRBV5-1 and TRBJ2-1, is KAGVTQTPRYLIKTRGQQVTLSCSPISGHRSVSWYQQTPGQGLQFLFEYFSETQRNKGNFPGRFSGRQFSNSRSEMNVSTLELGDSALYLCASNTGIYNEQFFGPGTRLTVL.

The chain couples TRBV11-2 to TRBJ2-5; possibly TRBD2 for D (6 bases). Germline CDR1 is SGHAT and CDR2 is FQNNGV. CDR3 length equals 14 residues. V was pared by 0 bases and J by 5 bases, with 10 bases between. The CDR3 protein is CASSLEAGRETQYF. In DNA, the CDR3 is TGTGCCAGCAGCTTAGAGGCAGGGAGGGAGACCCAGTACTTC.

This rearrangement joins TRBV27 to TRBJ2-1, with 10 bases matching TRBD1. Per germline, CDR1 MNHEY and CDR2 SMNVEV (reference sequence). This CDR3 spans 18 amino acids. J gave up 3 bases and V 3 bases, and 11 bases lay outside the gene matches. CDR3 coding DNA: TGTGCCAGCAGTTTCCTCACAGGGACAGGGGATAACTACAATGAGCAGTTCTTC. It encodes CASSFLTGTGDNYNEQFF.

The J gene is TRBJ2-3, the V gene TRBV28; 8 bases line up with TRBD2. Germline-derived CDR1 and CDR2 are MDHEN and SYDVKM. The CDR3 totals 12 residues. Trimming at V came to 2 bases and at J to 11 bases, leaving 3 bases not matched to a gene. CDR3 DNA: TGTGCCAGCAGTTTACCGGGGGGGCAGCAGTATTTT. It specifies CASSLPGGQQYF.

This sequence joins TRBV19 and TRBJ2-5; no reliable D call. Germline V gives CDR1 LNHDA, CDR2 SQIVND (reference sequence). V shed 6 bases and J shed 1 base, with 15 bases lying between them. The CDR3 contains 15 residues. The CDR3 DNA sequence: TGTGCCAGTAGCAATATCCCGGCGGTCCAAGAGACCCAGTACTTC. As protein: CASSNIPAVQETQYF.

This chain links TRBV5-1 with TRBJ1-2, with 8 bases identical to TRBD1. Germline values: CDR1 SGHRS, CDR2 YFSETQ. Germline trimming cut 4 bases from V and 3 bases from J; bases unmatched to any gene: 5. The CDR3 covers 14 residues. The CDR3 reads CASSPDREDYGYTF. In DNA form, the CDR3 reads TGCGCCAGCAGCCCGGACAGGGAGGACTATGGCTACACCTTC.

The CDR3 loop reads CASSLPGRESGELFF. CDR3 coding DNA: TGTGCCAGCAGCCTACCGGGAAGAGAATCCGGGGAGCTGTTTTTT. J is TRBJ2-2 and V is TRBV6-2 or TRBV6-3, with TRBD2 as a possible D gene (5 bases). This CDR3 region has 15 residues. V was cut by 6 bases and J by 6 bases, with 17 bases left in between. Per the germline V gene, CDR1 is MNHEY and CDR2 is SVGEGT.

The chain uses TRBV28 and TRBJ1-5, with a tentative D call TRBD1 (6 bases). The CDR3 is 19 residues long. Germline-derived CDR1 and CDR2 are MDHEN and SYDVKM. The V and J ends lost 6 bases and 2 bases respectively, with 26 bases between them. CDR3 nucleotide sequence: TGTGCCAGCAGAGAATTTAGGGGGAGCGGAGTTTATGGCAATCAGCCCCAGCATTTT. This codes for CASREFRGSGVYGNQPQHF. The entire variable domain, with the rest obtained from reference TRBV28 and TRBJ1-5, is as follows: DVKVTQSSRYLVKRTGEKVFLECVQDMDHENMFWYRQDPGLGLRLIYFSYDVKMKEKGDIPEGYSVSREKKERFSLILESASTNQTSMYLCASREFRGSGVYGNQPQHFGDGTRLSIL.

V is TRBV6-5 and J is TRBJ1-6; TRBD1 matches at 9 bases. The ends lost 4 bases at V and 6 bases at J; junction bases unmatched: 4. CDR3 length equals 15 residues. CDR1 and CDR2 from the germline V gene are MNHEY and SVGAGI. The CDR3 bases are TGTGCCAGCAGTTCGATGACAGGGGGTAATTCACCCCTCCACTTT. The encoded protein is CASSSMTGGNSPLHF.

J is TRBJ1-2 and V is TRBV7-8; D uncertain. Trimming shortened V by 4 bases and J by 0 bases, and 15 bases separated the two germline ends. Germline CDR1 reads SGHVS; CDR2 reads FQNEAQ. CDR3 length: 16 amino acids. The CDR3 here is CASSSLSARANYGYTF. DNA of the CDR3: TGTGCCAGCAGCTCCCTAAGCGCCAGAGCTAACTATGGCTACACCTTC.

The chain employs TRBV7-9 and TRBJ2-1; tentatively, D is TRBD2 (5 bases). Germline loops: CDR1 SEHNR, CDR2 FQNEAQ (reference sequence). This CDR3 region has 14 residues. The V end was cut by 1 base, the J end by 8 bases, with 12 bases between. The CDR3 DNA follows: TGTGCCAGCAGCTTAGGCTCACCCGGGGATGAGCAGTTCTTC. Its protein product is CASSLGSPGDEQFF.

The chain links TRBV6-2 or TRBV6-3 to TRBJ1-1; possibly TRBD1 for D (6 bases). The ends were cut back, 3 bases at V and 4 bases at J, with 12 bases in the middle. Germline loops: CDR1 MNHEY, CDR2 SVGEGT. The CDR3 extends over 14 amino acids. The CDR3 DNA is TGTGCCAGCAGTTATTCTACAGGGAGCACTGAAGCTTTCTTT. It specifies CASSYSTGSTEAFF.